Below, 25 T cell receptor beta chains from the same sample are listed, as sequenced in a study of spatial heterogeneity in lung cancer. TCRdb re-derived calls from the 5' RACE reads in MiXCR, one entry per CDR3 protein. The sample lists about 13,000 distinct CDR3 sequences; approximately 4.8% were seen once. Study-level points and caveats: Counts that tracked tumor mutation counts were those of expanded intratumoral alpha and beta TCRs.

Time point specified: sample taken at primary tumor resection. These receptors are not linked to any known antigen. The sequencing used lung tumor tissue, collected at surgery. The receptors derive from a male donor with early-stage non-small cell lung cancer.

In this sample, this clonotype turned up many times. The DNA for the CDR3 is TGCAGTGCTAGAGGGGGGATTTCCTATGGCTACACCTTC. Amino acid sequence: CSARGGISYGYTF. The chain is built from TRBV20-1 and TRBJ1-2; maybe TRBD1 (5 bases). V was trimmed by 1 base and J by 4 bases, leaving 10 bases between them. Germline loops: CDR1 DFQATT, CDR2 SNEGSKA (reference sequence). The CDR3 contains 13 residues.

Many counts were recorded for this clonotype. This sequence joins TRBV7-2 and TRBJ2-3; D is unclear. V dropped 1 base and J dropped 0 bases, with 8 bases sitting between them. The CDR3 is made up of 15 amino acids. Germline V gene data show CDR1 as SGHTA and CDR2 as FQGNSA. The CDR3 loop is CASSLVISSTDTQYF. CDR3 nucleotides: TGTGCCAGCAGCTTAGTTATAAGTAGCACAGATACGCAGTATTTT.

Relative to its sample, this clonotype is medium-sized. The chain employs TRBV20-1 and TRBJ2-1, with D perhaps TRBD2 (6 bases). Between the trimmed V and J ends, which lost 7 bases and 0 bases, there was a span of 13 bases. The CDR3 totals 14 residues. The germline CDR1 and CDR2 sequences are DFQATT and SNEGSKA (reference sequence). The CDR3 DNA reads as TGCAGTGTAAACCGGGGGAGCTCCTACAATGAGCAGTTCTTC. Translation gives CSVNRGSSYNEQFF.

Only a few counts were recorded for this clonotype. The chain is built from TRBV4-3 and TRBJ2-2, with D possibly matching TRBD2 (6 bases). Per the germline V gene, CDR1 is LGHNA and CDR2 is YSLEER. The germline V and J ends were trimmed by 1 base and 2 bases, with 11 bases remaining between them. The CDR3 runs to 16 residues. The CDR3 is CASSQAAGYNTGELFF. The CDR3 nucleotides read TGCGCCAGCAGCCAAGCGGCGGGGTATAACACCGGGGAGCTGTTTTTT.

This clonotype has ten or more counts. The gene calls are TRBV7-2 and TRBJ2-3, with no clear D. Looked up from germline, CDR1 is SGHTA and CDR2 is FQGNSA. The CDR3 spans 15 residues. V dropped 4 bases and J dropped 3 bases, with 14 bases sitting between them. The CDR3 DNA reads as TGTGCCAGCAGCTCCCAGGTCCTAGGGACAGATACGCAGTATTTT. It is translated as CASSSQVLGTDTQYF.

This clonotype showed up many times. The chain has TRBV2 and TRBJ1-4, with a weak D call TRBD1 (6 bases). The CDR3 totals 14 residues. Germline CDR1 reads SNHLY; CDR2 reads FYNNEI. Trimming pared 6 bases from V and 17 bases from J, leaving 25 bases between. DNA of the CDR3: TGTGCCAGCAGCTCGGACAGCAAGGGAGGTACGGGATTTTTT. Encoded protein: CASSSDSKGGTGFF.

Ten or more counts support this clonotype. The chain recombines TRBV6-2 or TRBV6-3 with TRBJ1-6; D gene uncertain. Per germline, CDR1 MNHEY and CDR2 SVGEGT. V was trimmed by 8 bases and J by 9 bases, leaving 8 bases between them. The CDR3 contains 11 residues. The CDR3 region is CASGHSSPLHF. The CDR3 nucleotides read TGTGCCAGCGGCCACAGTTCACCCCTCCACTTT.

The chain carries TRBV11-2 and TRBJ2-1; tentatively, D is TRBD1 (5 bases). This CDR3 is built from 13 residues. The V and J ends lost 1 base and 8 bases respectively, with 9 bases between them. Germline V lookup: CDR1 SGHAT, CDR2 FQNNGV. Written as DNA, the CDR3 is TGTGCCAGCAGCTTAGGGGGCGGCGATGAGCAGTTCTTC. Translating gives CASSLGGGDEQFF. The entire variable domain, with the rest obtained from reference TRBV11-2 and TRBJ2-1, is as follows: EAGVAQSPRYKIIEKRQSVAFWCNPISGHATLYWYQQILGQGPKLLIQFQNNGVVDDSQLPKDRFSAERLKGVDSTLKIQPAKLEDSAVYLCASSLGGGDEQFFGPGTRLTVL.

This clonotype was found many times. This chain joins TRBV12-3 or TRBV12-4 and TRBJ2-5; D is unresolved. The CDR3 totals 12 residues. Trimming cost V 3 bases and J 10 bases, with 12 bases left between them. Written as DNA, the CDR3 is TGTGCCAGCAGTTTTAGGGTTTCGGGCCAGTACTTC. Amino acid sequence: CASSFRVSGQYF.

The table lists this clonotype with many counts. The chain carries TRBV5-1 and TRBJ1-2; 9 positions match TRBD1. Trimming at V came to 4 bases and at J to 4 bases, leaving 8 bases not matched to a gene. Germline CDR1 is SGHRS and CDR2 is YFSETQ. The CDR3 totals 15 residues. CDR3 bases: TGCGCCAGCAGCCTGGCTCAGGGACAGGGCTATGGCTACACCTTC. Translating gives CASSLAQGQGYGYTF.

Many counts were recorded for this clonotype. The chain has TRBV4-1 and TRBJ2-4; tentatively, D is TRBD2 (5 bases). CDR3 size: 17 residues. Germline V lookup: CDR1 MGHRA, CDR2 YSYEKL. V lost 1 base and J 9 bases, leaving 22 bases between the germline ends. The CDR3 DNA sequence: TGCGCCAGCAGCCAAGCTATTATCTACTCGGGGTATGGCATTCAGTACTTC. Encoded protein: CASSQAIIYSGYGIQYF.

By share, this clonotype counts as medium-sized (0.01 to 0.1%). The chain joins TRBV6-2 or TRBV6-3 to TRBJ2-1; D call uncertain. The length of the CDR3 is 15 residues. Germline V gene sequence: CDR1 MNHEY, CDR2 SVGEGT. Trimming pared 2 bases from V and 0 bases from J, leaving 8 bases between. This chain's CDR3 is CASSYSQASYNEQFF. CDR3 sequence (DNA): TGTGCCAGCAGTTACAGTCAGGCCTCCTACAATGAGCAGTTCTTC.

This clonotype was counted at least ten times. In DNA form, the CDR3 reads TGTGCCAGCACCGGGCGGACTAGCGGGGGGACCCACTTAACCGGGGAGCTGTTTTTT. Translation gives CASTGRTSGGTHLTGELFF. The genes are TRBV12-3 or TRBV12-4 and TRBJ2-2, with 14 bases lining up with TRBD2. This CDR3 has 19 amino acids. Germline trimming cut 7 bases from V and 5 bases from J; bases unmatched to any gene: 15.

This clonotype was seen many times. The chain links TRBV7-2 to TRBJ1-2; no firm D call. This CDR3 contains 13 residues. CDR1 SGHTA and CDR2 FQGNSA come from the germline V gene. The germline V and J ends were trimmed by 5 bases and 4 bases, with 11 bases remaining between them. DNA for the CDR3: TGTGCCAGCAGCGTGGAGGAGAGCTATGGCTACACCTTC. Protein sequence: CASSVEESYGYTF.

This clonotype appeared many times. Written as DNA, the CDR3 is TGTGCCAGCTCGCATTCGGGACAGATAAACACCGGGGAGCTGTTTTTT. This gives the protein CASSHSGQINTGELFF. The rearrangement links TRBV27 to TRBJ2-2, with 7 positions matching TRBD1. CDR1 MNHEY and CDR2 SMNVEV come from the germline V gene (reference sequence). With 8 bases clipped from V and 2 bases from J, the junction kept 11 bases outside the gene matches. The CDR3 has 16 amino acids.

In its sample, this clonotype was seen many times. This rearrangement joins TRBV6-2 or TRBV6-3 to TRBJ2-1; D call uncertain. CDR3 length equals 15 residues. Germline V CDR1 and CDR2: MNHEY, SVGEGT. V lost 4 bases to trimming and J lost 1 base, with 11 bases between them. The CDR3: CASSLSDYSYNEQFF. The CDR3 DNA is TGTGCCAGCAGTTTATCAGATTATTCCTACAATGAGCAGTTCTTC.

In this sample, this clonotype turned up a few times. This chain connects TRBV20-1 to TRBJ2-5, with 9 bases aligning to TRBD1. The CDR3 spans 13 residues. After removal of 6 bases from V and 1 base from J, the junction contained 3 bases not matched to a gene. Germline CDR1 DFQATT, CDR2 SNEGSKA (reference sequence). The CDR3 region has the DNA TGCAGTGCCAGACAGGGGGGCCAAGAGACCCAGTACTTC. It translates to CSARQGGQETQYF.

The rearrangement links TRBV19 to TRBJ1-1, with 7 bases fitting TRBD1. The junction had 7 bases not matched to a gene; V was cut back by 3 bases and J by 0 bases. Germline CDR1 LNHDA, CDR2 SQIVND (reference sequence). The CDR3 consists of 16 residues. In DNA form, the CDR3 reads TGTGCCAGTAGTATGGGACAGTGGCGGATGAACACTGAAGCTTTCTTT. Protein product: CASSMGQWRMNTEAFF.

The rearrangement links TRBV11-2 to TRBJ2-5, with 11 positions matching TRBD2. Germline V gene data show CDR1 as SGHAT and CDR2 as FQNNGV. This CDR3 region has 15 residues. V shed 4 bases, J shed 5 bases, and the junction held 6 bases outside the gene matches. The DNA for the CDR3 is TGTGCCAGCAGCTATAGCGGGGGGGCCTTGGAGACCCAGTACTTC. Its protein product is CASSYSGGALETQYF.

Judged by abundance, this clonotype is medium-sized. This sequence joins TRBV10-3 and TRBJ2-7; TRBD1 might be the D (6 bases). CDR3 length equals 11 residues. Germline loops: CDR1 ENHRY, CDR2 SYGVKD. V was trimmed by 7 bases and J by 5 bases, leaving 9 bases between them. CDR3 region: CAIKTGNEQYF. CDR3 nucleotides: TGTGCCATCAAAACAGGGAACGAGCAGTACTTC.

This clonotype has only a few counts. V is TRBV19 and J is TRBJ2-7; D may match TRBD1 or TRBD2 (5 bases each). The ends were cut back, 3 bases at V and 3 bases at J, with 9 bases in the middle. This CDR3 has 13 residues. In germline, CDR1 is LNHDA, CDR2 SQIVND (reference sequence). DNA for the CDR3: TGTGCCAGTAGTATGGGGGATTACTACGAGCAGTACTTC. It translates to CASSMGDYYEQYF.

Within the sample, this clonotype is medium-sized. Here the CDR3 reads CASSLYGAADTQYF. Here the CDR3 DNA reads TGTGCCAGCAGCTTATATGGGGCCGCAGATACGCAGTATTTT. This chain connects TRBV7-2 to TRBJ2-3; weak D call: TRBD1 (5 bases). The CDR3 consists of 14 residues. Germline CDR1 is SGHTA and CDR2 is FQGNSA. V was clipped by 2 bases and J by 4 bases, with 10 bases between them.

This clonotype was counted many times. J is TRBJ2-5 and V is TRBV5-1; TRBD2 agrees at 12 bases. The germline gives CDR1 SGHRS, CDR2 YFSETQ. V shed 4 bases and J 5 bases; nucleotides not matched to a gene: 9. The CDR3 is made up of 16 amino acids. The DNA of the CDR3 is TGCGCCAGCAGCGGAGGGACTAGCGGGCGAGGGGAGACCCAGTACTTC. This encodes CASSGGTSGRGETQYF.

This clonotype has more than one count but fewer than ten. The chain combines TRBV7-2 with TRBJ2-3; D tentatively fits TRBD1 or TRBD2 (5 bases each). Germline CDR1 and CDR2: SGHTA and FQGNSA. This CDR3 has 15 residues. The V gene lost 3 bases and the J gene lost 3 bases, with 13 bases spanning the gap. The CDR3 here is CASSFTEGWTDTQYF. The CDR3 DNA reads TGTGCCAGCAGCTTCACTGAGGGGTGGACAGATACGCAGTATTTT.

This clonotype was found many times. The chain couples TRBV7-2 to TRBJ2-2; D uncertain. Germline V gives CDR1 SGHTA, CDR2 FQGNSA. The CDR3 has 15 residues. Between the trimmed V and J ends, which lost 1 base and 1 base, there was a span of 7 bases. CDR3: CASSLVGMNTGELFF. Here the CDR3 DNA reads TGTGCCAGCAGCTTAGTAGGGATGAACACCGGGGAGCTGTTTTTT.